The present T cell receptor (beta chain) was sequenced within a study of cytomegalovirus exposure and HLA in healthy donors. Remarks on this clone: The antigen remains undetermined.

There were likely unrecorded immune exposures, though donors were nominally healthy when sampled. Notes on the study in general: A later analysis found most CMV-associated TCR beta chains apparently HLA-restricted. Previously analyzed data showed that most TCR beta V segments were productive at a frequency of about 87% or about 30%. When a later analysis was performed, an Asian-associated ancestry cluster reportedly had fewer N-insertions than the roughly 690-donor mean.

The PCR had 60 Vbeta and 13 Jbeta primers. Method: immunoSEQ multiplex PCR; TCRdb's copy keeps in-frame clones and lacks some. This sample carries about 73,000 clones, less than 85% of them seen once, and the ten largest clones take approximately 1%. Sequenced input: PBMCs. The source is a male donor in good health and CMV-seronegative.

CDR3 bases: TGCAGCGTAAGGGACACCCCTAATGAAAAACTGTTTTTT. Its protein product is CSVRDTPNEKLFF. This chain joins TRBV29-1 and TRBJ1-4; tentative D call: TRBD1 (6 bases). Germline loops: CDR1 SQVTM, CDR2 ANQGSEA. V was shortened by 6 bases and J by 3 bases, with 11 bases between the two germline ends. This CDR3 is 13 amino acids long.